The rows below give T cell receptor beta chains drawn from one sample of a study of T cell repertoires in cytomegalovirus infection. TCRdb re-derived calls from the reads in MiXCR, one entry per CDR3 protein. Of fewer than 200,000 distinct CDR3 sequences listed, roughly 9% are singletons. The sample was PBMCs. These receptor sequences come from a human donor in good health (CMV status not recorded). Some clones in this sample may be carry-over from other donors' samples. The CDR3 runs from the conserved cysteine through the conserved F or W.

TRBV7-8,TRBJ1-4,CASGLTAILVEKLFF
TRBV28,TRBJ1-2,CASSPVGENYGYTF
TRBV5-1,TRBJ2-7,CASSSGRAGGEHEQYF
TRBV20-1,TRBJ1-4,CSARPRLEGAGREKLLF
TRBV20-1,TRBJ2-1,CSASLPGRRLASGNEQFF
TRBV19,TRBJ1-4,CASSPTGGSNEKLFF
TRBV20-1,TRBJ1-2,CSAIPSGVGGYTF
TRBV7-8,TRBJ1-1,CASSQRGIHTEAFF
TRBV10-3,TRBJ2-5,CAISEYGQGIEETQYF
TRBV7-2,TRBJ2-7,CASSFSPEKYEQYF
TRBV7-8,TRBJ2-3,CASSLMPSGSGDTQYF
TRBV4-2,TRBJ2-1,CASSKREASGREVNEQFF
TRBV7-2,TRBJ1-2,CASSFSQDRVYGYTF
TRBV5-5,TRBJ2-4,CASSLSGTPRAKNIQYF
TRBV7-2,TRBJ1-2,CASSYTSVYGYTF
TRBV28,TRBJ2-5,CASSLWTGSQETQYF
TRBV7-9,TRBJ1-2,CASRSGSQDYGYTF
TRBV12-3/TRBV12-4,TRBJ2-1,CASSLGTTYNEQFF
TRBV7-8,TRBJ2-3,CASSSLRATDTQYF
TRBV11-3,TRBJ2-4,CASSRTGGNIQYF
TRBV28,TRBJ1-1,CASNPGQGAPEAFF
TRBV6-5,TRBJ1-1,CASSYTGYTEAFF
TRBV19,TRBJ2-2,CASSIQRELFF
TRBV7-3,TRBJ2-1,CASSFTTGTGLNEQFF
TRBV19,TRBJ1-5,CASSGGTGQGSPSNQPQHF
TRBV11-2,TRBJ2-7,CASSLTDSYEQYF
TRBV28,TRBJ1-1,CASSRQEAFF
TRBV28,TRBJ1-2,CASSTRDHGYTF
TRBV7-2,TRBJ2-7,CASSYVAGESYEQYF
TRBV28,TRBJ2-7,CASSSPVGDRVSYEQYF
TRBV7-6,TRBJ2-7,CASSRTRQGYEQYF
TRBV12-3/TRBV12-4,TRBJ2-5,CASSLSPGETQYF
TRBV7-9,TRBJ1-1,CASSLTEAFF
TRBV6-2/TRBV6-3,TRBJ1-5,CASSYGSGWQPQHF
TRBV12-3/TRBV12-4,TRBJ1-4,CASRTGTGDEKLFF
TRBV7-2,TRBJ2-7,CASSLNQGYEQYF
TRBV2,TRBJ2-1,CASSESESSYNEQFF
TRBV27,TRBJ1-2,CASTPTVSTRGYTF
TRBV28,TRBJ2-7,CASRLGVAGFPYEQYF
TRBV28,TRBJ2-2,CASSSASTRRSAGELFF
TRBV28,TRBJ1-2,CASSSLDSNYGYTF
TRBV7-2,TRBJ1-1,CASSLRDRGPRNTEAFF
TRBV5-5,TRBJ2-2,CASSWTGGAGTGELFF
TRBV7-2,TRBJ2-5,CASSTDSVSYQETQYF
TRBV20-1,TRBJ2-5,CSASPGYQETQYF
TRBV11-2,TRBJ1-1,CASSQPLQGLGAFF
TRBV20-1,TRBJ2-7,CSAPSAGVREQYF
TRBV20-1,TRBJ1-5,CSAKGVGNQPQHF
TRBV7-6,TRBJ1-1,CASSKRQQYRRTEAFF
TRBV7-2,TRBJ2-3,CASSKRGLAGTDTQYF
TRBV19,TRBJ1-4,CASQQTTNEKLFF
TRBV7-8,TRBJ2-1,CASKSRGYNEQFF
TRBV29-1,TRBJ1-2,CSVTPRRDPNYGYTF
TRBV15,TRBJ2-5,CATSRGDRGQAETQYF
TRBV15,TRBJ2-3,CATSRDTSGRGNTQYF
TRBV28,TRBJ1-4,CASSLDAGGLTNEKLFF
TRBV6-2/TRBV6-3,TRBJ2-1,CASSYSRGGQYNEQFF
TRBV28,TRBJ2-7,CASSPGGRDEQYF